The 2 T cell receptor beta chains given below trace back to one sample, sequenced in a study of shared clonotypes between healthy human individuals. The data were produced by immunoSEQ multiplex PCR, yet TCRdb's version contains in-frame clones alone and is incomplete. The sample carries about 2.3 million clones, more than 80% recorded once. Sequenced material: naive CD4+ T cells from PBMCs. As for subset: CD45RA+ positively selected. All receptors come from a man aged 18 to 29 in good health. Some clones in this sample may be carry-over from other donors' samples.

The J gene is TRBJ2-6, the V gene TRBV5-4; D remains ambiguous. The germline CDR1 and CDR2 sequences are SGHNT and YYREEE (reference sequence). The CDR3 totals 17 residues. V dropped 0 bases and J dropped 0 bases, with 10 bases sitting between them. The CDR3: CASSLVRTASGANVLTF. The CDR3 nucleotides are TGTGCCAGCAGCTTGGTTCGCACCGCCTCTGGGGCCAACGTCCTGACTTTC.

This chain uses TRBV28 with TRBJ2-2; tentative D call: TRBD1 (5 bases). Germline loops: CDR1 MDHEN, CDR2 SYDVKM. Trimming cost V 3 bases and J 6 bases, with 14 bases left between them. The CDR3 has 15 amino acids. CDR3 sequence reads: CASSLGRVGSGELFF. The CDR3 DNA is TGTGCCAGCAGTTTGGGCAGGGTAGGGTCCGGGGAGCTGTTTTTT.